The next 31 T cell receptor beta chains were all read from a single sample in a study of STAT5B mutations in CD4+ large granular lymphocyte leukemia. Only in-frame clones appear in the TCRdb table, and some are missing; sequencing was by immunoSEQ multiplex PCR. This table has about 30,000 clones, roughly three quarters appearing once. What was sequenced was CD4+ T cells from blood buffy coats. Every receptor here comes from a human donor in good health.

In DNA form, the CDR3 reads TGTGCCAGCAGCCCCGACAGAATTGGTGGCTACACCTTC. Its protein product is CASSPDRIGGYTF. The V call is TRBV7-8, the J call TRBJ1-2; tentatively, D is TRBD1 (5 bases). The V gene lost 5 bases and the J gene lost 7 bases, with 14 bases spanning the gap. The germline CDR1 and CDR2 sequences are SGHVS and FQNEAQ. There are 13 residues in the CDR3.

V gene TRBV18 combines with J gene TRBJ2-7, with D unresolved. Between the trimmed V and J ends, which lost 3 bases and 3 bases, there was a span of 9 bases. The CDR3 is made up of 13 amino acids. Germline values: CDR1 KGHSH, CDR2 LQKENI. CDR3: CASSPANSYEQYV. CDR3 in DNA: TGTGCCAGCTCACCGGCGAACAGCTACGAGCAGTACGTC.

The chain uses TRBV2 and TRBJ2-2, with D perhaps TRBD1 (6 bases). This CDR3 has 19 residues. Germline V lookup: CDR1 SNHLY, CDR2 FYNNEI. The V gene lost 6 bases and the J gene lost 3 bases, with 26 bases spanning the gap. The CDR3 DNA reads as TGTGCCAGCAGCGGTTGGGACGGGACAATAGGGATGGACACCGGGGAGCTGTTTTTT. The encoded protein is CASSGWDGTIGMDTGELFF. The whole variable domain, remainder taken from reference TRBV2 and TRBJ2-2, is EPEVTQTPSHQVTQMGQEVILRCVPISNHLYFYWYRQILGQKVEFLVSFYNNEISEKSEIFDDQFSVERPDGSNFTLKIRSTKLEDSAMYFCASSGWDGTIGMDTGELFFGEGSRLTVL.

The rearrangement links TRBV9 to TRBJ1-2; D gene ambiguous. Trimming removed 8 bases from V and 0 bases from J, with 14 bases in between. Germline CDR1 reads SGDLS; CDR2 reads YYNGEE. The length of the CDR3 is 14 residues. The CDR3 loop is CASNIDGSNYGYTF. The CDR3 coding sequence is TGTGCCAGTAACATAGACGGCTCTAACTATGGCTACACCTTC.

In this sample, this clone turned up once. The rearrangement joins TRBV7-9 to TRBJ2-1; D is ambiguous. V was cut by 2 bases and J by 0 bases, with 8 bases left in between. CDR1 is SEHNR, CDR2 FQNEAQ, per germline (reference sequence). The CDR3 consists of 15 residues. The CDR3, as DNA: TGTGCCAGCAGCTTATTAAGGCCCTCCTACAATGAGCAGTTCTTC. The encoded protein is CASSLLRPSYNEQFF.

The chain employs TRBV10-3 and TRBJ2-1; 11 positions agree with TRBD2. V dropped 1 base and J dropped 5; count of bases not matched to a gene: 1. Germline loops: CDR1 ENHRY, CDR2 SYGVKD. The CDR3 totals 15 residues. This CDR3 is CAISELAGGNNEQFF. The DNA for the CDR3 is TGTGCCATCAGTGAGTTAGCGGGGGGGAACAATGAGCAGTTCTTC.

This clone has a handful of counts. J is TRBJ1-2 and V is TRBV7-2, with 10 bases fitting TRBD1. CDR1 and CDR2 from the germline V gene are SGHTA and FQGNSA. J was trimmed by 4 bases and V by 5 bases; bases with no gene match: 10. The CDR3 runs to 16 residues. CDR3 sequence (DNA): TGTGCCAGCAGCCAAGGGACAGGGGCAACCCTCTATGGCTACACCTTC. Residues: CASSQGTGATLYGYTF.

This rearrangement joins TRBV9 to TRBJ2-5; possibly TRBD2 for D (5 bases). This CDR3 spans 15 amino acids. Trimming removed 4 bases from V and 2 bases from J, with 15 bases in between. CDR1 is SGDLS, CDR2 YYNGEE, per germline. DNA for the CDR3: TGTGCCAGCAGCAAACAAACCGGGGAACAAGAGACCCAGTACTTC. Translation gives CASSKQTGEQETQYF.

The rearrangement joins TRBV29-1 to TRBJ1-3; 7 nucleotides line up with TRBD1. Germline-derived CDR1 and CDR2 are SQVTM and ANQGSEA. The V gene end was trimmed by 6 bases and the J gene end by 0 bases; junction bases not matched to a gene: 5. This CDR3 is built from 14 residues. The CDR3 nucleotides are TGCAGCGTCCACGGGACAGACTCTGGAAACACCATATATTTT. Protein product: CSVHGTDSGNTIYF.

V and J are TRBV5-4 and TRBJ1-2, with a tentative D call TRBD1 (6 bases). CDR1 and CDR2 from the germline V gene are SGHNT and YYREEE (reference sequence). This CDR3 region has 12 residues. Trimming left V 7 bases short and J 2 bases short, with 9 bases between. CDR3 sequence: CASGQPNYGYTF. For the CDR3, the DNA is TGTGCCAGCGGACAGCCCAACTATGGCTACACCTTC.

The J gene is TRBJ1-3, the V gene TRBV4-1; D is unresolved. The CDR3 is 15 amino acids. V shed 1 base and J shed 4 bases, with 11 bases lying between them. Per germline, CDR1 MGHRA and CDR2 YSYEKL. This CDR3 is CASSQVGWSGNTIYF. DNA for the CDR3: TGCGCCAGCAGCCAAGTGGGGTGGTCGGGAAACACCATATATTTT.

The CDR3 sequence is CASRNGIGYGYTF. The CDR3 DNA is TGTGCCAGCAGGAACGGGATCGGCTATGGCTACACCTTC. The chain is built from TRBV2 and TRBJ1-2; D unclear. Trimming shortened V by 6 bases and J by 4 bases, and 12 bases separated the two germline ends. This CDR3 is 13 amino acids long. CDR1 is SNHLY and CDR2 is FYNNEI in the germline V gene.

In its sample, this clone was seen once. This sequence joins TRBV6-6 and TRBJ1-4; 7 bases align to TRBD1. CDR3 size: 14 residues. Germline values: CDR1 MNHNY, CDR2 SVGAGI (reference sequence). Trimming at V came to 7 bases and at J to 6 bases, leaving 8 bases not matched to a gene. The CDR3 loop is CASTLRGGDEKLFF. In nucleotides, the CDR3 is TGTGCCAGCACTCTCAGGGGGGGGGATGAAAAACTGTTTTTT.

V and J are TRBV5-4 and TRBJ1-6; D gene uncertain. This CDR3 has 12 amino acids. Germline CDR1 is SGHNT and CDR2 is YYREEE (reference sequence). The V and J ends lost 0 bases and 9 bases respectively, with 4 bases between them. CDR3: CASSLDGSPLHF. The CDR3 DNA reads as TGTGCCAGCAGCTTGGACGGTTCACCCCTCCACTTT.

The chain links TRBV6-1 to TRBJ2-5; tentative D call: TRBD1 (6 bases). V shed 3 bases and J shed 4 bases, with 18 bases lying between them. This CDR3 spans 16 amino acids. Germline loops: CDR1 MNHNS, CDR2 SASEGT. The CDR3 coding sequence is TGTGCCAGCAGTGATCTCAGGGGTCTCAGCCGAGAGACCCAGTACTTC. Translating gives CASSDLRGLSRETQYF.

This clone was recorded only once. J is TRBJ2-2 and V is TRBV7-2; possible D gene TRBD1, 6 bases. From germline, CDR1 is SGHTA and CDR2 FQGNSA. This CDR3 is 13 amino acids long. V lost 6 bases, J lost 7 bases, and 12 bases lay in between. In nucleotides, the CDR3 is TGTGCCAGCAGACCGGACAGCTTCGGGGAGCTGTTTTTT. As protein: CASRPDSFGELFF. The full variable domain, with the rest looked up from reference TRBV7-2 and TRBJ2-2, is GAGVSQSPSNKVTEKGKDVELRCDPISGHTALYWYRQSLGQGLEFLIYFQGNSAPDKSGLPSDRFSAERTGGSVSTLTIQRTQQEDSAVYLCASRPDSFGELFFGEGSRLTVL.

CDR3: CASSPGGQRSEKLFF. Written as DNA, the CDR3 is TGTGCCAGCTCACCCGGAGGACAGCGCTCAGAAAAACTGTTTTTT. This rearrangement joins TRBV18 to TRBJ1-4; the D gene is possibly TRBD1 (6 bases). CDR3 length equals 15 residues. Germline values: CDR1 KGHSH, CDR2 LQKENI. V lost 3 bases to trimming and J lost 8 bases, with 16 bases between them. Full variable domain (rest looked up from reference TRBV18 and TRBJ1-4): NAGVMQNPRHLVRRRGQEARLRCSPMKGHSHVYWYRQLPEEGLKFMVYLQKENIIDESGMPKERFSAEFPKEGPSILRIQQVVRGDSAAYFCASSPGGQRSEKLFFGSGTQLSVL.

This rearrangement joins TRBV19 to TRBJ1-2; D gene uncertain. The CDR3 covers 14 residues. With 7 bases removed from V and 1 base from J, the gap between germline ends came to 13 bases. CDR1 LNHDA and CDR2 SQIVND come from the germline V gene (reference sequence). CDR3: CASTQRGNNYGYTF. The CDR3, as DNA: TGTGCCAGTACCCAGAGAGGCAATAACTATGGCTACACCTTC.

This clone was seen a handful of times. The CDR3 loop is CAARAINEQFF. Here the CDR3 DNA reads TGTGCCGCCCGGGCCATTAATGAGCAGTTCTTC. The chain couples TRBV2 to TRBJ2-1; D gene unclear. V was trimmed by 11 bases and J by 7 bases, leaving 12 bases between them. Germline values: CDR1 SNHLY, CDR2 FYNNEI. The CDR3 extends over 11 amino acids.

V usage is TRBV10-3 and J usage is TRBJ2-7; TRBD1 might be the D (5 bases). The CDR3 has 13 amino acids. Trimming pared 4 bases from V and 3 bases from J, leaving 10 bases between. The germline CDR1 and CDR2 sequences are ENHRY and SYGVKD. CDR3 amino acids: CAISVDRFYEQYF. The CDR3 DNA follows: TGTGCCATCAGTGTTGACAGATTCTACGAGCAGTACTTC.

The rearrangement uses TRBV14 and TRBJ1-2; a possible D gene is TRBD1 (6 bases). Germline values: CDR1 SGHDN, CDR2 FVKESK. Trimming removed 0 bases from V and 3 bases from J, with 14 bases in between. The CDR3 runs to 16 residues. CDR3 sequence (DNA): TGTGCCAGCAGCCAAGATCGTTGGGGGGGCGACTATGGCTACACCTTC. It codes for CASSQDRWGGDYGYTF.

The chain joins TRBV6-5 to TRBJ1-1; a possible D gene is TRBD1 (5 bases). The CDR3 totals 14 residues. Trimming removed 3 bases at V and 4 bases at J, with 12 bases between. Per the germline V gene, CDR1 is MNHEY and CDR2 is SVGAGI. This chain's CDR3 is CASSYGRVGTEAFF. CDR3 sequence (DNA): TGTGCCAGCAGTTATGGCAGGGTCGGCACTGAAGCTTTCTTT.

V and J are TRBV23-1 and TRBJ1-1; maybe TRBD1 (6 bases). TRBV23-1 is an open reading frame whose function is uncertain. Trimming removed 7 bases at V and 5 bases at J, with 17 bases between. The CDR3 length is 14 residues. CDR3 sequence (DNA): TGCGCCAGCACAAAGAGCGGAAGGGGGACTGAAGCTTTCTTT. Protein: CASTKSGRGTEAFF.

A word on this clone: No DNA is shown, since the ends of the CDR3 on it are uncertain; the CDR3 is the one TCRdb lists. The J gene is TRBJ1-5, the V gene TRBV6-5. Germline V gene sequence: CDR1 MNHEY, CDR2 SVGAGI. The CDR3 is 14 residues long, counting both termini. The chain's CDR3 is CASSTSGGSGPQHF.

This clone was seen only once. This chain uses TRBV16 with TRBJ2-3; 8 nucleotides line up with TRBD1. The CDR3 consists of 16 residues. With 4 bases clipped from V and 6 bases from J, the junction kept 12 bases outside the gene matches. CDR1 KGHSY and CDR2 FQNENV come from the germline V gene. CDR3 DNA: TGTGCCAGCAGCCCCGGGCAGGGGGCACCCAGGGATACGCAGTATTTT. Residues: CASSPGQGAPRDTQYF.

The CDR3 coding sequence is TGTGCCAGCAGCTTAATTCGGGACATAACCTACGAGCAGTACTTC. As protein: CASSLIRDITYEQYF. The chain employs TRBV7-9 and TRBJ2-7, with a tentative D call TRBD1 (6 bases). Germline lookup yields CDR1 SEHNR and CDR2 FQNEAQ (reference sequence). V lost 2 bases to trimming and J lost 2 bases, with 13 bases between them. The CDR3 length is 15 residues.

This CDR3 reads CAISESNRRMNTEAFF. In DNA form, the CDR3 reads TGTGCCATCAGTGAGTCGAACAGGAGGATGAACACTGAAGCTTTCTTT. The gene calls are TRBV10-3 and TRBJ1-1, with TRBD1 as a possible D gene (5 bases). The CDR3 consists of 16 residues. Trimming removed 0 bases at V and 0 bases at J, with 11 bases between. Looked up from germline, CDR1 is ENHRY and CDR2 is SYGVKD.

This sequence joins TRBV7-2 and TRBJ1-2, with TRBD1 matching over 11 bases. The germline CDR1 and CDR2 sequences are SGHTA and FQGNSA. The CDR3 loop spans 17 amino acids. The V segment lost 3 bases and the J segment 6 bases; nucleotides outside the gene matches: 12. The CDR3 nucleotides are TGTGCCAGCAGCTTTTCTGGGGGACAGGGGGGTCTCGATGGCTACACCTTC. It yields the protein CASSFSGGQGGLDGYTF.

The gene calls are TRBV5-4 and TRBJ1-2; D remains ambiguous. The CDR3 totals 14 residues. Germline loops: CDR1 SGHNT, CDR2 YYREEE (reference sequence). V was clipped by 2 bases and J by 1 base, with 9 bases between them. The CDR3 DNA sequence: TGTGCCAGCAGCTTAGTAGGGATTAACTATGGCTACACCTTC. It specifies CASSLVGINYGYTF. Full variable domain (outside the CDR3, taken from reference TRBV5-4 and TRBJ1-2): ETGVTQSPTHLIKTRGQQVTLRCSSQSGHNTVSWYQQALGQGPQFIFQYYREEENGRGNFPPRFSGLQFPNYSSELNVNALELDDSALYLCASSLVGINYGYTFGSGTRLTVV.

V and J are TRBV7-8 and TRBJ1-2, with TRBD1 matching over 9 bases. CDR1 and CDR2 (germline): SGHVS, FQNEAQ. V was clipped by 2 bases and J by 7 bases; unmatched bases: 11. The CDR3 covers 16 residues. CDR3 region: CASSLQTGTGSLGYTF. The CDR3 DNA is TGTGCCAGCAGCTTACAGACCGGGACAGGGTCACTTGGCTACACCTTC.

V and J are TRBV28 and TRBJ1-2; D not resolved. Looked up from germline, CDR1 is MDHEN and CDR2 is SYDVKM. The CDR3 is 14 residues long. V was pared by 8 bases and J by 2 bases, with 15 bases between. The CDR3 loop reads CASLSRLANYGYTF. CDR3 nucleotide sequence: TGTGCCAGCCTATCCCGCCTGGCCAACTATGGCTACACCTTC.